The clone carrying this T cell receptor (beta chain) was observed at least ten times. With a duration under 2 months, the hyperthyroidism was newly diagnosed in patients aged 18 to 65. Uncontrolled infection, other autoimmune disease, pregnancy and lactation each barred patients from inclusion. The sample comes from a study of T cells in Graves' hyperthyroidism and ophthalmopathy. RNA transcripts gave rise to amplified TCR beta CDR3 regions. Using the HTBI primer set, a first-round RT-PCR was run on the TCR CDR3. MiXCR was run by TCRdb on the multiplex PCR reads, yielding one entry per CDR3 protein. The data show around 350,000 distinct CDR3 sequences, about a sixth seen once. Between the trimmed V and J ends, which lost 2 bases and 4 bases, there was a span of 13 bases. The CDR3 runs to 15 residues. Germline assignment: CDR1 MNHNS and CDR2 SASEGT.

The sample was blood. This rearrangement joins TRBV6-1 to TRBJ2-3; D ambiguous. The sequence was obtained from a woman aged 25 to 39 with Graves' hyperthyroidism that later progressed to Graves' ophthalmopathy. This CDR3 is CASSENQGGADTQYF. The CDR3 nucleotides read TGTGCCAGCAGTGAAAATCAAGGTGGGGCAGATACGCAGTATTTT.